Listed below are T cell receptor beta chains from one sample, sequenced in a study of T-cell reconstitution after alpha-beta-depleted transplantation in children. In TCRdb, the PCR reads were re-called with MiXCR into one record per CDR3 protein. The sample includes under 300,000 distinct CDR3 sequences, more than 7.5% of them seen just once. The material sequenced was PBMCs from the stem cell graft donor, taken from the stem cell graft. The source of these receptors is a human donor who donated a stem cell graft to a child with SCID. Each CDR3 is given with its conserved first and last residue. A D gene is named only where the DNA matches it firmly. A clone size is listed for some rows: how often the clone was seen (once, few, many), or a class if it is expanded.

abundance,d_gene,j_gene,v_gene,CDR3aa,CDR3nt
NA,TRBD1,TRBJ1-3,TRBV9,CASSATGESGNTIYF,TGTGCCAGCAGCGCCACAGGGGAGAGTGGAAACACCATATATTTT
many,NA,TRBJ2-5,TRBV5-1,CASSLAVSQGQETQYF,TGCGCCAGCAGCTTGGCCGTGAGTCAGGGACAAGAGACCCAGTACTTC
few,TRBD1,TRBJ2-7,TRBV5-1,CASRGQGDHEQYF,TGCGCCAGCAGGGGACAGGGAGACCACGAGCAGTACTTC
many,NA,TRBJ2-5,TRBV5-1,CASSLGRLQETQYF,TGCGCCAGCAGCCTGGGACGGCTACAAGAGACCCAGTACTTC
many,NA,TRBJ2-3,TRBV7-2,CASSLRGAKLTDTQYF,TGTGCCAGCAGCTTACGAGGGGCGAAACTCACAGATACGCAGTATTTT
many,NA,TRBJ2-7,TRBV7-2,CASSSNRVNYEQYF,TGTGCCAGCAGCTCGAACAGGGTAAACTACGAGCAGTACTTC
many,TRBD2,TRBJ2-2,TRBV5-1,CASSLLAGNTGELFF,TGCGCCAGCAGCTTACTAGCGGGGAACACCGGGGAGCTGTTTTTT
many,NA,TRBJ1-3,TRBV5-1,CASSLSMDVGNTIYF,TGCGCCAGCAGCTTAAGTATGGATGTTGGAAACACCATATATTTT
many,NA,TRBJ1-1,TRBV5-1,CASSLSTGLNTEAFF,TGCGCCAGCAGCTTGTCAACAGGGTTGAACACTGAAGCTTTCTTT
many,NA,TRBJ2-2,TRBV11-2,CASSWRGQNTGELFF,TGTGCCAGCAGCTGGAGAGGACAGAACACCGGGGAGCTGTTTTTT
many,NA,TRBJ2-3,TRBV5-4,CASSPERTDTQYF,TGTGCCAGCAGCCCTGAACGCACAGATACGCAGTATTTT
many,TRBD1,TRBJ1-2,TRBV6-1,CASSPGTGVYGYTF,TGTGCCAGCAGTCCCGGGACAGGGGTCTATGGCTACACCTTC
many,NA,TRBJ1-1,TRBV20-1,CSATSGGSNTEAFF,TGCAGTGCAACCTCGGGAGGCAGCAACACTGAAGCTTTCTTT
many,NA,TRBJ1-1,TRBV9,CASSVPPVMNTEAFF,TGTGCCAGCAGCGTACCCCCAGTCATGAACACTGAAGCTTTCTTT
NA,TRBD2,TRBJ2-3,TRBV6-1,CASSEGTSGVWDTQYF,TGTGCCAGCAGTGAAGGGACTAGCGGGGTGTGGGATACGCAGTATTTT
many,TRBD1,TRBJ1-5,TRBV20-1,CSARNRGRNQPQHF,TGCAGTGCTAGAAACAGGGGTCGCAATCAGCCCCAGCATTTT
many,NA,TRBJ2-3,TRBV6-1,CASSEAGGTGTDTQYF,TGTGCCAGCAGTGAAGCAGGGGGGACGGGGACAGATACGCAGTATTTT
many,NA,TRBJ2-4,TRBV12-3/TRBV12-4,CASSLAQGSGIQYF,TGTGCCAGCAGTTTAGCACAGGGATCTGGCATTCAGTACTTC
NA,NA,TRBJ2-3,TRBV4-3,CASSQERSADTQYF,TGCGCCAGCAGCCAAGAGAGGTCGGCAGATACGCAGTATTTT
many,NA,TRBJ1-5,TRBV28,CASSQSPGLGGFDQPQHF,TGTGCCAGCAGTCAATCCCCCGGGTTAGGAGGCTTCGATCAGCCCCAGCATTTT
many,NA,TRBJ1-3,TRBV9,CASSVGGGAGSGNTIYF,TGTGCCAGCAGCGTAGGGGGAGGCGCCGGCTCTGGAAACACCATATATTTT
many,TRBD1,TRBJ1-1,TRBV6-1,CASSLTGGNTEAFF,TGTGCCAGCAGTCTAACAGGGGGTAACACTGAAGCTTTCTTT
many,NA,TRBJ2-1,TRBV12-3/TRBV12-4,CASSSAGEQFF,TGTGCCAGCAGCTCGGCTGGGGAGCAGTTCTTC
many,TRBD1,TRBJ2-7,TRBV27,CASSSGTGYEQYF,TGTGCCAGCAGTTCAGGGACAGGCTACGAGCAGTACTTC
many,NA,TRBJ1-1,TRBV13,CASSLEPWQGPTMNTEAFF,TGTGCCAGCAGCTTAGAGCCATGGCAGGGACCCACTATGAACACTGAAGCTTTCTTT
many,NA,TRBJ1-4,TRBV29-1,CSVGAHTDTTNEKLFF,TGCAGCGTTGGGGCCCACACCGATACAACTAATGAAAAACTGTTTTTT
many,TRBD2,TRBJ2-1,TRBV9,CASSVVGGGNNEQFF,TGTGCCAGCAGCGTAGTCGGGGGGGGAAACAATGAGCAGTTCTTC
many,NA,TRBJ2-5,TRBV19,CASIRQTGKSLQETQYF,TGTGCCAGTATACGGCAAACGGGAAAGTCTCTTCAAGAGACCCAGTACTTC
many,TRBD2,TRBJ2-1,TRBV12-3/TRBV12-4,CASSRGTSGGIRNEQFF,TGTGCCAGCAGCCGAGGGACTAGCGGGGGGATACGCAATGAGCAGTTCTTC
many,NA,TRBJ2-5,TRBV5-6,CASSLVSSRETQYF,TGTGCCAGCAGCTTGGTATCTAGTAGAGAGACCCAGTACTTC
many,NA,TRBJ2-1,TRBV6-2/TRBV6-3,CASSYSAGYNEQFF,TGTGCCAGCAGTTACTCAGCAGGCTACAATGAGCAGTTCTTC